This T cell receptor (beta chain) was identified in a study of blood T cell repertoires in COVID-19. At the level of the study: Donors in the United States, Italy and Spain gave samples during acute or convalescent COVID-19. Sample material is recorded as cDNA or gDNA derived from T cells, B-cell-depleted T cells, or PBMCs.

The germline V and J ends were trimmed by 2 bases and 1 base, with 5 bases remaining between them. CDR1 is LNHDA, CDR2 SQIVND, per germline (reference sequence). CDR3 length: 13 amino acids. Assay: immunoSEQ multiplex PCR; the TCRdb copy retains only in-frame clones and omits some. Of about 130,000 clones listed, 60% to 80% are singletons. This TCR was sampled from a woman between 70 and 85 years old with acute or convalescent COVID-19. The chain employs TRBV19 and TRBJ2-5; D gene unclear. Sequenced input: peripheral blood. The CDR3 sequence is CASSISGQETQYF. The DNA for the CDR3 is TGTGCCAGTAGTATATCAGGCCAAGAGACCCAGTACTTC.